The 4 T cell receptor beta chains in this list originate from one sample, sequenced in a study of blood T cell repertoires in COVID-19. Sequenced by immunoSEQ multiplex PCR; TCRdb stores in-frame clones only, minus some. The sample carries some 80,000 clones, more than 65% recorded once. Sequenced material: peripheral blood. Every receptor here comes from a man older than 75 with acute or convalescent COVID-19.

This clone was detected only once. The V gene is TRBV12-5, the J gene TRBJ1-1, with D maybe TRBD1 (5 bases). The germline V and J ends were trimmed by 0 bases and 4 bases, with 12 bases remaining between them. Germline CDR1 reads LGHNT; CDR2 reads FRNRAP. This CDR3 region has 15 residues. CDR3 loop: CASGLVLGGITEAFF. The CDR3 DNA follows: TGTGCTAGTGGTTTGGTACTGGGGGGTATCACTGAAGCTTTCTTT. Complete variable domain (other parts from reference TRBV12-5 and TRBJ1-1): DARVTQTPRHKVTEMGQEVTMRCQPILGHNTVFWYRQTMMQGLELLAYFRNRAPLDDSGMPKDRFSAEMPDATLATLKIQPSEPRDSAVYFCASGLVLGGITEAFFGQGTRLTVV.

The chain combines TRBV28 with TRBJ2-5, with a tentative D call TRBD2 (6 bases). The V end lost 3 bases, the J end lost 1 base, and 18 bases lay between the germline ends. Germline V gives CDR1 MDHEN, CDR2 SYDVKM. The length of the CDR3 is 17 residues. CDR3 sequence reads: CASSFSPPGTFQETQYF. CDR3 nucleotides: TGTGCCAGCAGTTTCTCCCCTCCCGGGACTTTCCAAGAGACCCAGTACTTC. Supplemented by reference TRBV28 and TRBJ2-5, the full variable domain reads DVKVTQSSRYLVKRTGEKVFLECVQDMDHENMFWYRQDPGLGLRLIYFSYDVKMKEKGDIPEGYSVSREKKERFSLILESASTNQTSMYLCASSFSPPGTFQETQYFGPGTRLLVL.

V usage is TRBV10-1 and J usage is TRBJ2-3, with a tentative D call TRBD2 (6 bases). Germline loops: CDR1 WNHNN, CDR2 SYGVQD (reference sequence). The CDR3 has 14 residues. V gave up 9 bases and J gave up 1 base, with 14 bases separating them. The CDR3 coding sequence is TGCGCCAGGGGGGACGGGGGAGGCACAGATACGCAGTATTTT. Residues: CARGDGGGTDTQYF.

CDR3 nucleotide sequence: TGTGCCAGCAGCTCCGCCGGGACAGGGAGCACCGGGGAGCTGTTTTTT. It yields the protein CASSSAGTGSTGELFF. The chain carries TRBV5-4 and TRBJ2-2, with 9 bases fitting TRBD1. Germline CDR1 and CDR2: SGHNT and YYREEE (reference sequence). V shed 3 bases, J shed 4 bases, and the junction held 7 bases outside the gene matches. The CDR3 consists of 16 residues.